This T cell receptor (beta chain) stems from a study of cytomegalovirus exposure and HLA in healthy donors. The donors were healthy bone marrow donors. Germline assignment: CDR1 LNHDA and CDR2 SQIVND (reference sequence). V dropped 1 base and J dropped 8 bases, with 14 bases sitting between them. The CDR3 length is 15 residues. The PCR contained 60 Vbeta and 13 Jbeta primers. Assay: immunoSEQ multiplex PCR; the TCRdb copy retains only in-frame clones and omits some. In all, the sample yields more than 45,000 clones. Sequenced: PBMCs. This receptor was taken from a male donor in good health and CMV-seronegative. The chain has TRBV19 and TRBJ1-4; no clear D. This CDR3 is CASSIATTFDEKLFF. The CDR3 coding sequence is TGTGCCAGTAGTATAGCGACTACTTTCGACGAAAAACTGTTTTTT.